This TCR beta chain appears in the sequencing data of a study of beta chain features in type 1 diabetes (dated 2018 in TCRdb). In terms of the full investigation: Mean age, gender distribution, total cell number and subset yield were not different between patients and healthy donors. A total of over 90,000,000 sorted cells were examined across all samples, and a strong correlation was observed between cell number per subset and RNA yield. The study compared TCRB repertoires of sorted circulating CD4+ T cell subsets between recently diagnosed type 1 diabetes patients and matched healthy donors. Naive and central memory subsets were obtained from all 30 or so donors, but regulatory and stem cell-like memory subsets were isolated from only 8 patients and roughly eight healthy donors. Points the paper makes about the study in general: Because cDNA rather than genomic DNA was sequenced, highly expressing activated cells could have been over-represented, although no difference in activation and CD3 levels was found between groups. The naive, central memory and regulatory TCRB repertoires appeared to resemble one another more closely among patients than among healthy donors. Shorter templates might be favored by PCR, yet because patient and control samples were amplified and corrected together, any such skew would affect both groups equally. Fewer insertions and more nucleotide deletions at VDJ recombination sites were observed in patients with type 1 diabetes, implying thymic rearrangement abnormalities. In all four CD4+ subsets, TCRB CDR3 length was moderately but significantly shorter in type 1 diabetes patients. Only small numbers of individuals were included in the HLA sub-analyses, which left unresolved whether HLA type had any influence on TCRB rearrangement.

From each donor, a single peripheral blood sample of about 110 mL on average was drawn into heparinised tubes. Naive, central memory, regulatory and stem cell-like memory CD4+ T cells were sorted on a BD FACSAria II using a panel including CD45RO, CCR7, CD25, CD127, CD95 and CD27. All sorted populations exceeded 95% purity. PBMCs were isolated right away by Lymphoprep density gradient centrifugation and were stained directly, without culture. To minimize batch effects, samples were stained and sorted in pairs, one healthy donor with one patient per experiment. The High Capacity cDNA Reverse Transcription Kit was used to reverse transcribe all of the isolated RNA, meaning that expressed TCRB transcripts were what got sequenced. Deep immunoSEQ sequencing was performed on naive, central memory and regulatory T cell samples, with an average of roughly 3.3 million total reads per sample. Sorted cells were lysed in RLT buffer, and RNA was extracted using DNase-treated RNeasy Micro or Mini kits according to cell number. Each cell subset was processed separately to prevent cross-contamination, with patient and healthy donor samples processed together. TCRB sequences were amplified from cDNA with the immunoSEQ multiplex PCR, producing 87-bp fragments spanning the CDR3 region. The amplicons were sequenced using the Illumina HiSeq platform. As for the original processing: Synthetic template baselines were used to correct PCR bias computationally, reads within Hamming distance 2 were collapsed together, and singletons that could not be merged were discarded. Reads were aligned against IMGT so that V, D and J genes, CDR3 length and insertions or deletions at six rearrangement sites could be assigned. Within each subset, clonotype counts were normalized to sorted cell number, after which true diversity and Gini coefficients were computed with the tcR R package. Repertoire sharing was quantified using the overlap coefficient calculated on TCRB nucleotide sequences. Out-of-frame TCRB sequences from naive cells were analyzed to stand in for the pre-selection repertoire. TCRdb mirrors the immuneACCESS table, restricted to in-frame sequences. Some clones are absent from its copies; in checked studies, under half trace to an unresolved V gene, and the reason for the others is unknown. V and J calls and clone size are those listed in that table; D and trimming were worked out from the DNA. Across this sample there are 350,000 to 450,000 clones, with more than 11% seen only once. Of the sample, roughly 0.035% falls within the top ten clones.

In its sample, this clone was seen a few times. The antigen it binds to is not known. Base quality data are lacking; no much larger clone is found one base away. The junction shows trimming of 4 bases on V and 1 base on J, plus 4 bases between the germline ends. The CDR3 has 12 amino acids, counting the end cysteine and phenylalanine. Just CDR3 DNA is preserved here, 36 bases in frame from base 1. CDR1 and CDR2 (SGHDT, YYEEEE) derive from the germline V gene. Material for sequencing was naive CD4+ T cells from blood. Explained via the paper, the cell subset or site label denotes: true naive CD4+ T cells. The chain was built from TRBV5-6 and TRBJ2-3; the D gene lacks a confident call. The receptor comes from a man aged 30 to 39 in good health. The sequenced DNA: TGTGCCAGCAGCGTCCGCACAGATACGCAGTATTTT. It translates to CASSVRTDTQYF.